The 10 T cell receptor beta chains in this list originate from one sample, sequenced in a study of T-cell reconstitution after alpha-beta-depleted transplantation in children (dated by TCRdb to about 2016). This specimen's treatment or condition label, per the study, means: allogeneic hematopoietic cell transplantation with graft depleted of TCRalphabeta T cells and CD19 B cells. The library was obtained by PCR. Sequencing relied on an Illumina HiSeq 2500. Molecular barcoding was employed in the preparation of TCR libraries, with unique molecular identifiers being used to normalize TCRbeta repertoire quantification. TCRdb cleaned the public reads at Q25 with fastp, built clones with MiXCR and kept in-frame beta chains. Here each entry gathers all rows of one CDR3 protein and keeps the most common genes and DNA. The sample table lists under 850,000 distinct CDR3 sequences, around 12% of them with a count of one. In total, the top ten clones hold roughly 0.77% of the sample.

The material was PBMCs, obtained before TCRalphabeta/CD19-depleted stem cell transplant. These receptors all stem from a girl aged 2 to 10 with congenital amegakaryocytic thrombocytopenia, due to receive a stem cell transplant.

At least ten counts were recorded for this clonotype. The chain links TRBV5-1 to TRBJ2-1, with D perhaps being TRBD1 or TRBD2 (5 bases each). CDR1 and CDR2 (germline): SGHRS, YFSETQ. Trimming took 1 base from V and 2 from J, leaving 10 bases between them. The CDR3 has 15 amino acids. CDR3 sequence (DNA): TGCGCCAGCAGCTTGTCGCAGGGACCCTACAATGAGCAGTTCTTC. It codes for CASSLSQGPYNEQFF.

This clonotype has only one observation. V usage is TRBV14 and J usage is TRBJ2-1; D unresolved. The ends were cut back, 0 bases at V and 5 bases at J, with 8 bases in the middle. The length of the CDR3 is 14 residues. Germline lookup yields CDR1 SGHDN and CDR2 FVKESK. The CDR3 loop is CASSQEHYNNEQFF. The CDR3 DNA follows: TGTGCCAGCAGCCAAGAACACTACAACAATGAGCAGTTCTTC.

This clonotype was detected many times. The chain uses TRBV5-1 and TRBJ2-1; D gene uncertain. V lost 2 bases and J lost 2, with 8 bases in between. Germline V CDR1 and CDR2: SGHRS, YFSETQ. This CDR3 is built from 14 residues. The CDR3 here is CASSLVSAYNEQFF. In nucleotides, the CDR3 is TGCGCCAGCAGCTTAGTATCAGCCTACAATGAGCAGTTCTTC.

The rearrangement uses TRBV10-1 and TRBJ2-1, with D unclear. Germline lookup yields CDR1 WNHNN and CDR2 SYGVQD (reference sequence). The CDR3 is made up of 14 amino acids. V was trimmed by 0 bases and J by 6 bases, leaving 9 bases between them. Here the CDR3 reads CASSESGLVNEQFF. CDR3 bases: TGCGCCAGCAGTGAGTCGGGCCTAGTCAATGAGCAGTTCTTC.

This clonotype was counted a few times. This rearrangement joins TRBV20-1 to TRBJ2-5, with D hard to call. The CDR3 loop spans 13 amino acids. Germline values: CDR1 DFQATT, CDR2 SNEGSKA (reference sequence). The ends were cut back, 3 bases at V and 3 bases at J, with 11 bases in the middle. The CDR3 coding sequence is TGCAGTGCTAGGGGCTACCGAAAAGAGACCCAGTACTTC. Residues: CSARGYRKETQYF.

The chain has TRBV3-1 and TRBJ2-5; D gene ambiguous. Trimming stripped 0 bases from V and 0 bases from J, with 20 bases between. CDR1 is LGHDT and CDR2 is YNNKEL in the germline V gene (reference sequence). This CDR3 is 19 amino acids long. For the CDR3, the DNA is TGTGCCAGCAGCCAAGATTACACTTCTAACTCACATAACCAAGAGACCCAGTACTTC. It yields the protein CASSQDYTSNSHNQETQYF.

The chain recombines TRBV25-1 with TRBJ2-7; D is perhaps TRBD2 (5 bases). CDR3 length: 13 amino acids. V lost 9 bases and J lost 2, with 14 bases in between. The germline V gene has CDR1 MGHDK and CDR2 SYGVNS. The CDR3 DNA reads as TGTGCCAGAAGGACTGGCACCGCCTACGAGCAGTACTTC. Protein sequence: CARRTGTAYEQYF.

The V gene is TRBV7-9, the J gene TRBJ2-7; 9 bases match TRBD1. CDR3 size: 15 residues. V trimming: 3 bases; J trimming: 2 bases; junction bases outside the gene matches: 5. The germline CDR1 and CDR2 sequences are SEHNR and FQNEAQ (reference sequence). The CDR3 nucleotides read TGTGCCAGCAGCTTGGCCCGACAGGGGGCCTACGAGCAGTACTTC. Amino acids: CASSLARQGAYEQYF.

A few counts support this clonotype. The chain combines TRBV29-1 with TRBJ2-7; TRBD2 might be the D (5 bases). The CDR3 length is 12 residues. The germline CDR1 and CDR2 sequences are SQVTM and ANQGSEA. V dropped 6 bases and J dropped 3 bases, with 12 bases sitting between them. The CDR3 is CSVNIGDYEQYF. CDR3 DNA: TGCAGCGTCAACATCGGGGACTACGAGCAGTACTTC.

This clonotype was counted only a few times. The chain joins TRBV10-1 to TRBJ1-1; 11 positions agree with TRBD1. CDR1 is WNHNN, CDR2 SYGVQD, per germline (reference sequence). This CDR3 spans 15 amino acids. Losses at the gene ends were 2 bases for V and 5 bases for J; bases not matched to a gene: 4. CDR3 sequence (DNA): TGCGCCAGCAGTGAGGGACAGGGGGCCTATACTGAAGCTTTCTTT. It encodes CASSEGQGAYTEAFF.